This entry is about one T cell receptor beta chain. TCRdb reprocessed the 5' RACE reads; each CDR3 protein has one entry and no DNA is given. This sample contains 500,000 to 700,000 distinct CDR3 sequences. This entry is derived from a study of T cells expressing NK-cell markers. Overall study: Out of eight donors sequenced, seven tested HCMV-seropositive and the remaining one seronegative.

Germline-derived CDR1 and CDR2 are LGHNT and FRNRAP. This CDR3 comprises 14 residues. This chain links TRBV12-5 with TRBJ2-7; as DNA is missing, the TRBD1 call by TCRdb cannot be tested. The origin of this receptor is a young man in good health. Source material: blood T cells: a sorted CD56 or NKG2C T cell subset, CD4+ or CD8+ T cells, or bulk PBMC T cells (not recorded which). The CDR3: CASGPLGGHSEQYF.